This is a list of T cell receptor beta chains from one sample in a study of cytomegalovirus exposure and HLA in healthy donors. TCRdb's copy holds only in-frame clones and misses some; the assay was immunoSEQ multiplex PCR. The data show 150,000 to 200,000 clones, and the top ten clones hold under 6.5%. Sequencing was performed on PBMCs. The receptors stem from a man aged 25 to 45 in good health and CMV-seronegative. The CDR3 runs from the conserved cysteine through the conserved F or W. A D gene is named only where the DNA matches it firmly.

d_call,j_call,v_call,cdr3_nt,cdr3_aa
-,TRBJ2-3,TRBV27,TGTGCCAGCAGTTTAGTCAGGGACACAGATACGCAGTATTTT,CASSLVRDTDTQYF
-,TRBJ1-5,TRBV5-5,TGTGCCAGCAGCCCGAGCCCAACAGTTAATCAGCCCCAGCATTTT,CASSPSPTVNQPQHF
TRBD2,TRBJ2-3,TRBV5-1,TGCGCCAGCAGCTTGGCACAGCGGGGGGGCACAGATACGCAGTATTTT,CASSLAQRGGTDTQYF
-,TRBJ1-6,TRBV4-1,TGCGCCAGCAGCCCCTACAGGGTAGGAGGTTCACCCCTCCACTTT,CASSPYRVGGSPLHF
TRBD1,TRBJ1-1,TRBV6-6,TGTGCCAGCAGTTCGCGGACAGGGGGAACCACTGAAGCTTTCTTT,CASSSRTGGTTEAFF
-,TRBJ1-2,TRBV10-3,TGTGCCGTAACAGACACTTCTAACTATGGCTACACCTTC,CAVTDTSNYGYTF
TRBD1,TRBJ2-2,TRBV6-6,TGTGCCAGCAGTTACCCCGGGACAGCGAACACCGGGGAGCTGTTTTTT,CASSYPGTANTGELFF
TRBD1,TRBJ2-7,TRBV5-1,TGCGCCAGCAGCTTAGACAGGGGGGCTGGCGAGCAGTACTTC,CASSLDRGAGEQYF
-,TRBJ1-5,TRBV7-6,TGTGCCAGCAGCCTATGGAATCAGCCCCAGCATTTT,CASSLWNQPQHF
-,TRBJ2-3,TRBV6-4,TGTGCCAGCAGTGCCCAGAGTACATCCAGCCAGACTCCGCAGTATTTT,CASSAQSTSSQTPQYF
-,TRBJ1-2,TRBV2,TGTGCCAGCAGTGAAGCTTTTGGCGGATATGGCTACACCTTC,CASSEAFGGYGYTF